This is a list of T cell receptor beta chains from one sample in a study of response to subunit inactivated influenza vaccine. Each CDR3 protein gets one entry after TCRdb re-called the RT-PCR reads with MiXCR. The table includes more than 700,000 distinct CDR3 sequences, 21% detected once. Sequenced here: PBMCs from blood, sampled around 5 days after vaccination. These receptors were collected from a man over 45 who received an inactivated influenza vaccine. The CDR3 runs from the conserved cysteine through the conserved F or W. A D gene is named only where the DNA matches it firmly. Clone sizes are given selectively: once, few, many, or a class where the clone is expanded.

d_call j_call clone_size v_call cdr3_nt cdr3_aa
TRBD1 TRBJ1-1 - TRBV3-1 TGTGCCAGCAAACAGGGGGATAACGCTGAAGCTTTCTTT CASKQGDNAEAFF
- TRBJ2-5 - TRBV29-1 TGCAGCCCGGGAACCCAGTACTTC CSPGTQYF
TRBD1 TRBJ1-1 - TRBV4-1 TGCGCCAGCAGCCCTCTTATCCGGGACAGGGGTAGTCATGAAGCTTTCTTT CASSPLIRDRGSHEAFF
TRBD2 TRBJ2-5 - TRBV3-1 TGTGCCAGCAGCCACAGGCCAGCGGGAGTTGTGCAAGAGACCCAGTACTTC CASSHRPAGVVQETQYF
- TRBJ2-7 - TRBV28 TGTGCCAGCAGTCTCCTCGGAGGCCTCTACGAGCAGTACTTC CASSLLGGLYEQYF
TRBD1 TRBJ2-1 few TRBV12-3/TRBV12-4 TGTGCCAGCAAAATTACAGGGGGCGCCTACAATGAGCAGTTCTTC CASKITGGAYNEQFF
- TRBJ2-3 - TRBV2 TGTGCCAGCAGTGGTTCGGTTTGCGGCGGGGCCCGCCGGACCTTAATCACAGATACGCAGTATTTT CASSGSVCGGARRTLITDTQYF
TRBD1 TRBJ1-1 few TRBV3-1 TGTGCCAGCAGCCACATTACAGGGGAGATGGAAGCTTTCTTT CASSHITGEMEAFF
- TRBJ1-1 - TRBV5-1 TGCGCCAGCAGCGGGGGTCCAAGTAACACTGAAGCTTTCTTT CASSGGPSNTEAFF
- TRBJ1-3 - TRBV4-3 TGCGCCAGCAGCCGGACAGCGAGGGATGGAAACACCATATATTTT CASSRTARDGNTIYF
- TRBJ2-4 - TRBV2 TGTGCCAGCAGTGCGGGGGAAAGGAACATTCAGTACTTC CASSAGERNIQYF
TRBD2 TRBJ2-1 few TRBV5-1 TGCGCCAGCAGCTTGGAGGCTAGCGGAACCTACAATGAGCAGTTCTTC CASSLEASGTYNEQFF
TRBD1 TRBJ1-2 few TRBV5-1 TGCGCCAGCAGGGGGACCGGACAGGCCCCACCCTATGGCTACACCTTC CASRGTGQAPPYGYTF
TRBD1 TRBJ2-5 few TRBV4-2 TGTGCCAGCAGCCTTGGGGGTCAGGGGGCTGGGGAGACCCAGTACTTC CASSLGGQGAGETQYF
TRBD2 TRBJ2-5 - TRBV19 TGTGCCAGTAGTTGGGGGACTAGCGAAGAGACCCAGTACTTC CASSWGTSEETQYF
- TRBJ2-5 many TRBV20-1 TGCAGCGGAAGGAGTTTTGAGACCCAGTACTTC CSGRSFETQYF
- TRBJ2-5 - TRBV29-1 TGCAGCGCCCTGAAGGGGTCAGGGACAGAGACCCAGTACTTC CSALKGSGTETQYF
- TRBJ2-1 - TRBV5-1 TGCGCCAGCAGCCTCCCGCGGAGGGAGCAGTTCTTC CASSLPRREQFF
- TRBJ2-2 - TRBV7-6 TGTACCAGCAGCTTTCCGAACACCGGGGAGCTGTTTTTT CTSSFPNTGELFF
TRBD2 TRBJ2-1 - TRBV12-3/TRBV12-4 TGTGCCAGCAGTCCCACTAGCGGCCAGCTGATTTCCTACAATGAGCAGCTCTTC CASSPTSGQLISYNEQLF
TRBD2 TRBJ2-2 - TRBV20-1 TGCAGTGCTCCCCCTAGCGGGAACACCGGGGAGCTGTTTTTT CSAPPSGNTGELFF
- TRBJ1-2 - TRBV20-1 TGCAGTGCTAGAGATCTAATAAGGGGAGGTTCTAATGGCTACACCTTC CSARDLIRGGSNGYTF
- TRBJ2-1 - TRBV7-2 TGTGCCAGCAGCTGGGCCGGAGGTTCACGAAATGAGCAGTTCTTC CASSWAGGSRNEQFF
- TRBJ2-1 few TRBV7-8 TGTGCCAGCAGCTTATATTGGGGCTCCTACAATGAGCAGTTCTTC CASSLYWGSYNEQFF
- TRBJ2-1 few TRBV2 TGTGCCAGTCTTTCCGGGAACAAGGCCTTGGATGAGCAGTTCTTC CASLSGNKALDEQFF
- TRBJ2-4 - TRBV7-6 TGTGCCAGCAGCCTAAACCCGGCGGACATTCAGTACTTC CASSLNPADIQYF
- TRBJ2-3 few TRBV15 TGTGCCACCAGCAGAGATCAGGCGGGAGATACGCAGTATTTT CATSRDQAGDTQYF
- TRBJ2-5 - TRBV5-1 TGCGGCAGCAGCTTGGAGTTGGCTCTCAAGACCCAGTACTTC CGSSLELALKTQYF
TRBD2 TRBJ2-5 - TRBV20-1 TGCAGTGCTGTGGACTGGCGGGAGCAAGAGACCCAGTACTTC CSAVDWREQETQYF
- TRBJ1-2 few TRBV2 TGTGCCAGCAGTACCGGGACGATCTCTTATGGCTACACCTTC CASSTGTISYGYTF
TRBD1 TRBJ2-2 - TRBV7-3 TGTGCCAGCAGCTTAACGCCGGGACAGGGTCGGTCCACCGGGGAGCTGTTTTTT CASSLTPGQGRSTGELFF
- TRBJ2-5 - TRBV7-9 TGTGCCAGCAGGTCGGGGGGCACCCAAGAGACCCAGTACTTC CASRSGGTQETQYF
- TRBJ1-3 few TRBV6-5 TGTGCCAGCAGCGGGGATGGAAACACCATATATTTT CASSGDGNTIYF
- TRBJ1-1 few TRBV20-1 TGCAGTGCTATTCTACTACCCCTTGGCACTGAAGCTTTCTTT CSAILLPLGTEAFF
- TRBJ1-5 - TRBV11-2 TGTGCCAGCAGCCCCAACCTGGGGGCAGGCCAGCCCCAGCATTTT CASSPNLGAGQPQHF
TRBD1 TRBJ2-1 - TRBV29-1 TGCAGCGTTGTACTGGGACAGGGAGGAAATGAGCAGTTCTTC CSVVLGQGGNEQFF
TRBD1 TRBJ1-2 - TRBV5-1 TGCGCCAGCAGCCCGGGACAGGGGGTCTCTGGCTACACCTTC CASSPGQGVSGYTF
- TRBJ2-3 - TRBV5-1 TGCGCCAGCAGCCCCGGGACTCTAAGCACAGATACGCAGTATTTT CASSPGTLSTDTQYF
TRBD2 TRBJ2-3 - TRBV20-1 TGCAGTGCTAGTCAATCGCCGGGAGGCGCAGATACGCAGTATTTT CSASQSPGGADTQYF
- TRBJ2-5 - TRBV7-2 TGTGCCAGCAGCCGTAATCCCACCCATGGAGAGACCCAGTACTTC CASSRNPTHGETQYF
TRBD2 TRBJ2-7 few TRBV30 TGTGCCTGGAGACTAGCGGGGGGCCTTACGGAGCAGTACTTC CAWRLAGGLTEQYF
TRBD2 TRBJ2-1 few TRBV10-3 TGTGCCATCAGTGAGACTAGCGGGGGGAATGAGCAGTTCTTC CAISETSGGNEQFF
- TRBJ2-7 - TRBV7-9 TGTGCCAGCAGCCCCACCGGACAGTCCTACGAGCAGTACTTC CASSPTGQSYEQYF
TRBD1 TRBJ1-5 - TRBV10-3 TGTGCCATCAGCATTGGGACAGGGGGCAATCAGCCCCAGCATTTT CAISIGTGGNQPQHF
TRBD1 TRBJ2-7 - TRBV5-1 TGCGCCAGCAGCGTCGCCGGACAGGCCTCCTACGAGCAGTACTTC CASSVAGQASYEQYF
TRBD2 TRBJ2-3 - TRBV5-1 TGCGCCAGCAGCCCCCTGACTAGCGGGAACACAGATACGCAGTATTTT CASSPLTSGNTDTQYF
TRBD1 TRBJ2-1 - TRBV27 TGTGCCAGCAGTTCCTTCCCGGGACAGAGCTCCTACAATGAGCAGTTCTTC CASSSFPGQSSYNEQFF
- TRBJ2-5 - TRBV10-3 TGTGCCAGCCGGGACCACCGGGCGGAGACCCAGTACTTC CASRDHRAETQYF
- TRBJ2-3 - TRBV6-1 TGTGCCAGCAAACCCGGGACTGTGGGCACGCAGTATTTT CASKPGTVGTQYF
- TRBJ2-7 few TRBV29-1 TGCAGCGTTCTTTGGGGAGGCTACGAGCAGTACTTC CSVLWGGYEQYF
- TRBJ2-7 - TRBV7-2 TGTGCCAGCAGCTTATACTGGGAGCAGTACTTC CASSLYWEQYF